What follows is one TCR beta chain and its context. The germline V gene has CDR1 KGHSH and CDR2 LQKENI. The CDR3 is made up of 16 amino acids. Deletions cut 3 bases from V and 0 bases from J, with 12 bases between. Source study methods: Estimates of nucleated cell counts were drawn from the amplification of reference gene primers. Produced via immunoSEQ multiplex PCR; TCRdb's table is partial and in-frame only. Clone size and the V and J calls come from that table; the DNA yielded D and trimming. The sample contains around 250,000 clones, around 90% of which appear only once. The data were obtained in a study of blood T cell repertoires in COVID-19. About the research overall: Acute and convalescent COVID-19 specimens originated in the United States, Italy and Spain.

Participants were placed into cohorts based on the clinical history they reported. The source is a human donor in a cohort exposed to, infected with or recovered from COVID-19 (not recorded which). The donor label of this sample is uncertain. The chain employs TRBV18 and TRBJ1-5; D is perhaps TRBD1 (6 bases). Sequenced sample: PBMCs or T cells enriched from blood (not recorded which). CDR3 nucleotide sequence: TGTGCCAGCTCACCCCAGGACAGAACTAGCAATCAGCCCCAGCATTTT. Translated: CASSPQDRTSNQPQHF.